The 14 T cell receptor beta chains below come from one sample, sequenced in a study of blood T cell repertoires in COVID-19 (TCRdb year 2020). The library was built by means of the immunoSEQ multiplex PCR assay. TCRdb holds this immuneACCESS table with in-frame rearrangements only. Some clones are missing; in checked studies, unresolved V genes explain under half, and the rest has no known cause. The sample has approximately 200,000 clones on record, about 87% of them singletons. About a tenth of the sample belongs to the ten largest clones. Sequenced sample: PBMCs or T cells enriched from blood (not recorded which). The receptors stem from a young man with acute COVID-19.

The chain carries TRBV20-1 and TRBJ1-6; TRBD1 might be the D (5 bases). The CDR3 consists of 14 residues. The V gene lost 3 bases and the J gene lost 8 bases, with 14 bases spanning the gap. Germline V lookup: CDR1 DFQATT, CDR2 SNEGSKA (reference sequence). This CDR3 reads CSASIGEGYSPLHF. The CDR3 nucleotides read TGCAGTGCTAGTATAGGGGAGGGATATTCACCCCTCCACTTT.

The genes are TRBV15 and TRBJ2-3, with 11 nucleotides matching TRBD2. This CDR3 contains 17 residues. V was clipped by 3 bases and J by 1 base; unmatched bases: 6. Per the germline V gene, CDR1 is LNHNV and CDR2 is YYDKDF (reference sequence). The CDR3 sequence is CATSRTSGARGTDTQYF. The DNA of the CDR3 is TGTGCCACCAGCAGGACTAGCGGGGCAAGGGGCACAGATACGCAGTATTTT.

This chain joins TRBV3-1 (or the pseudogene TRBV3-2) and TRBJ2-3; 15 positions match TRBD2. The V gene end was trimmed by 2 bases and the J gene end by 2 bases; junction bases not matched to a gene: 8. The germline CDR1 and CDR2 sequences are LGHDT and YNNKEL (reference sequence). The CDR3 totals 19 residues. The CDR3 here is CASSQSGTSGRMFTDTQYF. CDR3 DNA sequence: TGTGCCAGCAGCCAATCCGGGACTAGCGGGAGGATGTTCACAGATACGCAGTATTTT.

The chain employs TRBV28 and TRBJ2-5; TRBD1 matches at 7 bases. Germline V lookup: CDR1 MDHEN, CDR2 SYDVKM. V trimming: 6 bases; J trimming: 5 bases; junction bases outside the gene matches: 9. The CDR3 extends over 14 amino acids. CDR3 sequence reads: CASSPGDRGETQYF. The DNA of the CDR3 is TGTGCCAGCAGCCCCGGGGACAGAGGGGAGACCCAGTACTTC.

The V gene is TRBV4-1, the J gene TRBJ2-1; 13 bases are shared with TRBD2. The CDR3 runs to 18 residues. J lost 5 bases, V lost 1 base, and 8 bases had no gene match. CDR1 is MGHRA and CDR2 is YSYEKL in the germline V gene. DNA of the CDR3: TGCGCCAGCAGCCAAGTTGATTCCGGGACTAGCGGGAACAATGAGCAGTTCTTC. As protein: CASSQVDSGTSGNNEQFF.

This chain links TRBV30 with TRBJ1-2; D possibly corresponds to TRBD1 (6 bases). The CDR3 consists of 15 residues. CDR1 and CDR2 from the germline V gene are GTSNPN and SVGIG (reference sequence). Between the trimmed V and J ends, which lost 4 bases and 5 bases, there was a span of 20 bases. The CDR3 spells CAWTVASLTGYGYTF. CDR3 nucleotides: TGTGCCTGGACCGTCGCATCACTCACAGGGTATGGCTACACCTTC.

This clone was observed once. The rearrangement joins TRBV19 to TRBJ1-5, with no clear D. Germline V gene data show CDR1 as LNHDA and CDR2 as SQIVND (reference sequence). The CDR3 has 14 residues. The V end was cut by 6 bases, the J end by 2 bases, with 11 bases between. The CDR3 DNA sequence: TGTGCCAGTAGGGCCTTACGGGGCAATCAGCCCCAGCATTTT. Encoded protein: CASRALRGNQPQHF.

The CDR3 spells CASSFTGYEQYF. CDR3 nucleotides: TGTGCCAGCAGTTTTACAGGTTACGAGCAGTACTTC. This chain connects TRBV27 to TRBJ2-7; D possibly corresponds to TRBD1 (5 bases). V lost 3 bases and J 4 bases, leaving 7 bases between the germline ends. CDR3 length: 12 amino acids. Germline V lookup: CDR1 MNHEY, CDR2 SMNVEV (reference sequence).

The chain uses TRBV4-2 and TRBJ1-1; D is perhaps TRBD1 (6 bases). Germline V gives CDR1 LGHNA, CDR2 YNFKEQ. Trimming took 2 bases from V and 8 from J, leaving 15 bases between them. This CDR3 is built from 14 residues. For the CDR3, the DNA is TGTGCCAGCAGCCAAACCTCGACAGGAATGGAAGCTTTCTTT. It translates to CASSQTSTGMEAFF.

The rearrangement uses TRBV6-1 and TRBJ2-7; 9 bases map to TRBD2. Germline V gives CDR1 MNHNS, CDR2 SASEGT. The CDR3 totals 14 residues. Losses at the gene ends were 2 bases for V and 7 bases for J; bases not matched to a gene: 6. CDR3 DNA: TGTGCCAGCAGTGAATGGGGCGGGAGGGCAGAGCAGTACTTC. Translating gives CASSEWGGRAEQYF.

This sequence joins TRBV14 and TRBJ1-6, with TRBD1 as a possible D gene (6 bases). Germline CDR1 SGHDN, CDR2 FVKESK. The germline V and J ends were trimmed by 0 bases and 10 bases, with 10 bases remaining between them. The CDR3 has 14 residues. The DNA of the CDR3 is TGTGCCAGCAGCCAAGATTGGGGGGGCTCACCCCTCCACTTT. It encodes CASSQDWGGSPLHF.

The chain links TRBV28 to TRBJ1-1, with D unresolved. CDR1 is MDHEN and CDR2 is SYDVKM in the germline V gene. This CDR3 contains 11 residues. With 5 bases removed from V and 11 bases from J, the gap between germline ends came to 12 bases. The CDR3 coding sequence is TGTGCCAGCAGTGGAGGTGTGGAGGCTTTCTTT. It yields the protein CASSGGVEAFF.

This clone is a singleton in its sample. The chain combines TRBV4-1 with TRBJ2-1; D perhaps matches TRBD1 (6 bases). The CDR3 sequence is 17 residues long. The germline CDR1 and CDR2 sequences are MGHRA and YSYEKL. Trimming pared 3 bases from V and 4 bases from J, leaving 19 bases between. The DNA of the CDR3 is TGCGCCAGCAGCCACGCTACCGGGACAACGACTTACAATGAGCAGTTCTTC. This sequence encodes CASSHATGTTTYNEQFF.

The rearrangement joins TRBV9 to TRBJ1-2, with D unresolved. CDR1 SGDLS and CDR2 YYNGEE come from the germline V gene. This CDR3 contains 14 residues. The V end lost 0 bases, the J end lost 3 bases, and 9 bases lay between the germline ends. CDR3 protein: CASSVAQVDYGYTF. The CDR3, as DNA: TGTGCCAGCAGCGTAGCTCAGGTAGACTATGGCTACACCTTC. The full variable domain, in which reference TRBV9 and TRBJ1-2 provide the parts outside the CDR3, is DSGVTQTPKHLITATGQRVTLRCSPRSGDLSVYWYQQSLDQGLQFLIQYYNGEERAKGNILERFSAQQFPDLHSELNLSSLELGDSALYFCASSVAQVDYGYTFGSGTRLTVV.